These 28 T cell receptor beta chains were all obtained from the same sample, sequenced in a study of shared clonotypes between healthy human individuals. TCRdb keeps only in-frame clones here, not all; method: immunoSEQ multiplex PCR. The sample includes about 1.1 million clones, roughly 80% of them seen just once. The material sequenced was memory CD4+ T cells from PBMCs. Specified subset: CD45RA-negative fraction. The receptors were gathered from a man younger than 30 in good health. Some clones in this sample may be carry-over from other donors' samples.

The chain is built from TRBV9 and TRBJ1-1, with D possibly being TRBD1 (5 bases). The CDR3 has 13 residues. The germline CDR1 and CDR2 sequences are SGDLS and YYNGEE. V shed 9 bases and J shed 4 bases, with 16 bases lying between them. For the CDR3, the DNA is TGTGCCAAAAAATACAGGAGGTTCACTGAAGCTTTCTTT. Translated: CAKKYRRFTEAFF.

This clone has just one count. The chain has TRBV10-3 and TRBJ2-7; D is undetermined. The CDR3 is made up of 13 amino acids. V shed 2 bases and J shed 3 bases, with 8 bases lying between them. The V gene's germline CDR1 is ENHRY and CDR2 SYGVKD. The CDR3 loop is CAISEGQSYEQYF. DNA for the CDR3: TGTGCCATCAGTGAGGGCCAGAGCTACGAGCAGTACTTC.

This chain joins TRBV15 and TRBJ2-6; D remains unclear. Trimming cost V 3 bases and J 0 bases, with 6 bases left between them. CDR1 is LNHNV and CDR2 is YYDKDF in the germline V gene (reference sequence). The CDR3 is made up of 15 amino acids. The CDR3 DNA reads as TGTGCCACCAGCAGGAAAGACTCTGGGGCCAACGTCCTGACTTTC. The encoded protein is CATSRKDSGANVLTF.

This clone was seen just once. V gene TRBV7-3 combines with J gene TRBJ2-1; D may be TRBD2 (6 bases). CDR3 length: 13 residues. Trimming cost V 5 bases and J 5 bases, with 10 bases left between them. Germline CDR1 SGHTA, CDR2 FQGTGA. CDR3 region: CASSPGLDNEQFF. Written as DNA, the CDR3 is TGTGCCAGCAGCCCGGGACTTGACAATGAGCAGTTCTTC.

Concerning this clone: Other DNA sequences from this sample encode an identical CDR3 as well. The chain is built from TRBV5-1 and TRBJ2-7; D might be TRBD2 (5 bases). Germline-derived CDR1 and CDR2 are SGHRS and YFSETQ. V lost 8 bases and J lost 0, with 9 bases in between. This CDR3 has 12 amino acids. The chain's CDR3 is CASTDSSYEQYF. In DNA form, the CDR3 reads TGCGCCAGTACGGACTCCTCCTACGAGCAGTACTTC. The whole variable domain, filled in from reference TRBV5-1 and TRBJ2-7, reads KAGVTQTPRYLIKTRGQQVTLSCSPISGHRSVSWYQQTPGQGLQFLFEYFSETQRNKGNFPGRFSGRQFSNSRSEMNVSTLELGDSALYLCASTDSSYEQYFGPGTRLTVT.

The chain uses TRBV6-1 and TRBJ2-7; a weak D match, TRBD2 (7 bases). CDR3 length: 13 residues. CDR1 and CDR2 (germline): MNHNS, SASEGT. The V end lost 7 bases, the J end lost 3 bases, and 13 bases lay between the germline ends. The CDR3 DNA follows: TGTGCCAGCAAGTGGGGGGGCCACTACGAGCAGTACTTC. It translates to CASKWGGHYEQYF.

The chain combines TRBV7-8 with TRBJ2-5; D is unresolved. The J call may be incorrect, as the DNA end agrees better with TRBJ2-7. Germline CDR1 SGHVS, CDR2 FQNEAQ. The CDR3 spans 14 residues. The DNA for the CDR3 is TGTGCCAGCAGCTTAGATGGACGAACCTACGAGCAGTACTTC. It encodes CASSLDGRTYEQYF.

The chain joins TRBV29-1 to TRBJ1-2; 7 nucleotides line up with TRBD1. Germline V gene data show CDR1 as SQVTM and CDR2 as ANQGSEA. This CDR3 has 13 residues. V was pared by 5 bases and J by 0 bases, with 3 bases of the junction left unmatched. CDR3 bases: TGCAGCGTTACAGGGGAAACTAACTATGGCTACACCTTC. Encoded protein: CSVTGETNYGYTF.

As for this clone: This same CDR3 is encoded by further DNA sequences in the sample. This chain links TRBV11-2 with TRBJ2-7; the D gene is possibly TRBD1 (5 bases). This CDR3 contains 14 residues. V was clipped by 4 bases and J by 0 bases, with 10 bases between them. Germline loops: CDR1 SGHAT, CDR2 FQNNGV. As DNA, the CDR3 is TGTGCCAGCAGCTCGACAGCCAGCTCCTACGAGCAGTACTTC. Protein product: CASSSTASSYEQYF.

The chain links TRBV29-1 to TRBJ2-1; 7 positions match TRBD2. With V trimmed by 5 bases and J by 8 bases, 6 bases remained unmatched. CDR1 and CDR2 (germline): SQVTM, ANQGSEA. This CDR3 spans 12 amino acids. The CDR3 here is CSVCGSEDEQFF. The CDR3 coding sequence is TGCAGCGTTTGCGGGAGCGAGGATGAGCAGTTCTTC.

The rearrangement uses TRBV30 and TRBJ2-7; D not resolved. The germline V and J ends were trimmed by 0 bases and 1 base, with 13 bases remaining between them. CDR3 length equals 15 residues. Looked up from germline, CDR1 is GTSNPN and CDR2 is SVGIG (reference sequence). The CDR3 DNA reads TGTGCCTGGAGTGTCCAAGACCGCTCTTCCTACGAGCAGTACTTC. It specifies CAWSVQDRSSYEQYF.

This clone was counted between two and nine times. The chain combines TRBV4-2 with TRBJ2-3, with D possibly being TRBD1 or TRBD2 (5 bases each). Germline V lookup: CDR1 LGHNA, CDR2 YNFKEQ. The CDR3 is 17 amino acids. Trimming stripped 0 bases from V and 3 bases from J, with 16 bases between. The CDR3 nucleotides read TGTGCCAGCAGCCAAGAGATAGGACCCGGGGCTACAGATACGCAGTATTTT. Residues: CASSQEIGPGATDTQYF.

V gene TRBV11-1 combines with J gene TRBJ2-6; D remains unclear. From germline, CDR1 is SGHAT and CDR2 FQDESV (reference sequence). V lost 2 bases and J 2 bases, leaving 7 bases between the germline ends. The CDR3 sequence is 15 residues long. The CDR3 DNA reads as TGTGCCAGCAGCTTACCAAGGGCTGGGGCCAACGTCCTGACTTTC. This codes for CASSLPRAGANVLTF.

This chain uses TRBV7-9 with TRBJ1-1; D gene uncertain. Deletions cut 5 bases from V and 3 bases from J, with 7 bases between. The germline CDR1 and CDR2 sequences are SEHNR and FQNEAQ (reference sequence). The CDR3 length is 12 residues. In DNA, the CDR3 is TGTGCCAGCAGCAAAAAGGACACTGAAGCTTTCTTT. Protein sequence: CASSKKDTEAFF.

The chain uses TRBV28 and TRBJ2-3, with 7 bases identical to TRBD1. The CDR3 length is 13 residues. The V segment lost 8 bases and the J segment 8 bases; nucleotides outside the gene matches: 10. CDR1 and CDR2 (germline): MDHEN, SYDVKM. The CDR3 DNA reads TGTGCCAGCCGTAGACAGGGTTTTGGTACGCAGTATTTT. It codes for CASRRQGFGTQYF.

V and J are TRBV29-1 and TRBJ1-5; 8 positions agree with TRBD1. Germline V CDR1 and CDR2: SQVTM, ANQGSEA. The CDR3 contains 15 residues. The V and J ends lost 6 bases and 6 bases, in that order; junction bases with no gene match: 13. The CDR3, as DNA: TGCAGCGTGGCCTCCGGACAGGGCCTGGGTCAGCCCCAGCATTTT. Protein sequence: CSVASGQGLGQPQHF.

CDR3 sequence: CASSPSPGSYGYTF. The CDR3 DNA is TGTGCCAGCAGCCCCTCCCCGGGGTCCTATGGCTACACCTTC. The chain recombines TRBV7-8 with TRBJ1-2; no clear D gene. V was shortened by 5 bases and J by 4 bases, with 14 bases between the two germline ends. CDR3 size: 14 residues. Germline V gene data show CDR1 as SGHVS and CDR2 as FQNEAQ.

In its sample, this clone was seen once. In nucleotides, the CDR3 is TGTGCCAGCAGTTTTCTCGGGACTAGAGGGCCCGGGGAGCTGTTTTTT. Its protein product is CASSFLGTRGPGELFF. This chain links TRBV28 with TRBJ2-2; 8 bases map to TRBD2. Looked up from germline, CDR1 is MDHEN and CDR2 is SYDVKM. V was clipped by 3 bases and J by 6 bases; unmatched bases: 9. This CDR3 is 16 amino acids long.

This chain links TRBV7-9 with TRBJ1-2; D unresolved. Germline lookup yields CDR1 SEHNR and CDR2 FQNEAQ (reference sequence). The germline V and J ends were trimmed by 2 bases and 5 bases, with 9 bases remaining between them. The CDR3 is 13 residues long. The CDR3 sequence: CASSLWAGYGYTF. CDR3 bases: TGTGCCAGCAGCTTATGGGCAGGTTATGGCTACACCTTC. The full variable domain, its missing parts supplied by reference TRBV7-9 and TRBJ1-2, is DTGVSQNPRHKITKRGQNVTFRCDPISEHNRLYWYRQTLGQGPEFLTYFQNEAQLEKSRLLSDRFSAERPKGSFSTLEIQRTEQGDSAMYLCASSLWAGYGYTFGSGTRLTVV.

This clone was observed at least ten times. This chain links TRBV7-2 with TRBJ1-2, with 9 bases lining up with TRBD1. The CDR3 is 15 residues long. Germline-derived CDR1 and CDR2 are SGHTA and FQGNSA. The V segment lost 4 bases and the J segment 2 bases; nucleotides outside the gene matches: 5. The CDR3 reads CASSSQTGGNYGYTF. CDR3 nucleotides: TGTGCCAGCAGCTCGCAGACAGGGGGGAACTATGGCTACACCTTC.

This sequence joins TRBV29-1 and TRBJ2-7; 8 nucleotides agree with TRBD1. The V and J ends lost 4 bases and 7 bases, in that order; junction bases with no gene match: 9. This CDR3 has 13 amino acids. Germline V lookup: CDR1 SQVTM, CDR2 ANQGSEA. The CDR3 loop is CSVGDRGLREQYF. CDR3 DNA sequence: TGCAGCGTTGGAGACAGGGGACTCAGGGAGCAGTACTTC.

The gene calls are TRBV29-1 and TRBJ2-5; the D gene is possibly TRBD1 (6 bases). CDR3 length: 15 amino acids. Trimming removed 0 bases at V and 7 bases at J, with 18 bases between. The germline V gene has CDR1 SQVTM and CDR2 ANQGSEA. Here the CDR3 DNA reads TGCAGCGTTGAAGATCAGTTCGGCAGGGGTCGGACCCAGTACTTC. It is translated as CSVEDQFGRGRTQYF.

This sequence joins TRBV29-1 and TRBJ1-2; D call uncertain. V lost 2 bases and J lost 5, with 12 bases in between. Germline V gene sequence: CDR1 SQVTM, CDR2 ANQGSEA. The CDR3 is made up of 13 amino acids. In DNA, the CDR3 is TGCAGCGTTGAATCGGGAATCGAATATGGCTACACCTTC. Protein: CSVESGIEYGYTF.

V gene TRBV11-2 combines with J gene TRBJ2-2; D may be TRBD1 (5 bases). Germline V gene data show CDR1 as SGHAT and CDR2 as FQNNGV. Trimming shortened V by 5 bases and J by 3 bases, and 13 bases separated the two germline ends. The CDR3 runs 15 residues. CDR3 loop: CASSLGQGHTGELFF. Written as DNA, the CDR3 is TGTGCCAGCAGCCTAGGTCAGGGTCACACCGGGGAGCTGTTTTTT.

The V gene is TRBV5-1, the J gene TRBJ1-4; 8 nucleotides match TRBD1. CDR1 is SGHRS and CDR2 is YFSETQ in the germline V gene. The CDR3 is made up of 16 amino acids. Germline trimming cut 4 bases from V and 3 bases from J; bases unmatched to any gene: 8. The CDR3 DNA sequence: TGCGCCAGCAGCCAGACAGGGGCGCACTCTAATGAAAAACTGTTTTTT. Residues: CASSQTGAHSNEKLFF.

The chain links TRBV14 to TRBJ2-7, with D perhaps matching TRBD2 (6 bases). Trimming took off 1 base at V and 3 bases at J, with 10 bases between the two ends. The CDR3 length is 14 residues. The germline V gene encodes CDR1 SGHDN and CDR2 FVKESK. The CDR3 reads CASSQGSTSYEQYF. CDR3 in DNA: TGTGCCAGCAGCCAAGGTTCGACTAGCTACGAGCAGTACTTC.

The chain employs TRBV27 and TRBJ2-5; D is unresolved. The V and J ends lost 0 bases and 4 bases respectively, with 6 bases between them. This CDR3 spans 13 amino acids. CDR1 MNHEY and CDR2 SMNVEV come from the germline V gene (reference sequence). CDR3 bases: TGTGCCAGCAGTTTATCGGGGTTAGAGACCCAGTACTTC. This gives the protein CASSLSGLETQYF.

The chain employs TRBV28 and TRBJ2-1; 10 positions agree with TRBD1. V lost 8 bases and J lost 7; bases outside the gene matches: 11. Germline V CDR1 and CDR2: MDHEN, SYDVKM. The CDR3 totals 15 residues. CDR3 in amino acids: CASLRRGTGDNEQFF. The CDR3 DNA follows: TGTGCCAGCCTTAGGCGTGGGACAGGGGATAATGAGCAGTTCTTC.